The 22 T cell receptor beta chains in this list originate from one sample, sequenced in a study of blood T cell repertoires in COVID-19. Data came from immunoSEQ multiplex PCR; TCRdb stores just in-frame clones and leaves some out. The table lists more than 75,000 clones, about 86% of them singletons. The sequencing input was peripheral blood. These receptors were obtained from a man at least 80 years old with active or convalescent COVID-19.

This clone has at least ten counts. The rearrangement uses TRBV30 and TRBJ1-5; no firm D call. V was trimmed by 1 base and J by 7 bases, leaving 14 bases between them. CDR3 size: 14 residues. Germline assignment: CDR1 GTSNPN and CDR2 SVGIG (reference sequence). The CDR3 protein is CAWSDSPEFQPQHF. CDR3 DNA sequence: TGTGCCTGGAGTGACAGTCCCGAATTCCAGCCCCAGCATTTT.

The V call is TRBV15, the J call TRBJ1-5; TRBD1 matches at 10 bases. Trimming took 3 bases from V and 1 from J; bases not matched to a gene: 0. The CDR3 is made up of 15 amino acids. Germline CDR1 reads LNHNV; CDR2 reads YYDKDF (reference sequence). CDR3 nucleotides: TGTGCCACCAGCAGGGGACAGGGGAGCAATCAGCCCCAGCATTTT. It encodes CATSRGQGSNQPQHF. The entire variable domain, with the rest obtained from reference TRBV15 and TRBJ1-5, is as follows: DAMVIQNPRYQVTQFGKPVTLSCSQTLNHNVMYWYQQKSSQAPKLLFHYYDKDFNNEADTPDNFQSRRPNTSFCFLDIRSPGLGDTAMYLCATSRGQGSNQPQHFGDGTRLSIL.

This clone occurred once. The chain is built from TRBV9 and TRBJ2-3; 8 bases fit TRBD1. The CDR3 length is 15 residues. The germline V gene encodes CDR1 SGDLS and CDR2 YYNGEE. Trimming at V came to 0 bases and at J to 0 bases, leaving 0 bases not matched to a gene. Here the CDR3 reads CASSVGTGSTDTQYF. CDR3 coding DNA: TGTGCCAGCAGCGTAGGGACAGGGAGCACAGATACGCAGTATTTT.

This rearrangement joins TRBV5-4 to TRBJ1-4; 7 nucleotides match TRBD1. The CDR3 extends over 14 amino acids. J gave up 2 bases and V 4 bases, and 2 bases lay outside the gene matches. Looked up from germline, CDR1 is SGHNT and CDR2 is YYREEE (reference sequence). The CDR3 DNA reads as TGTGCCAGCAGCCCAGGGGGTACTAATGAAAAACTGTTTTTT. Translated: CASSPGGTNEKLFF. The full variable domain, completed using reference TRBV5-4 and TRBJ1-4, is ETGVTQSPTHLIKTRGQQVTLRCSSQSGHNTVSWYQQALGQGPQFIFQYYREEENGRGNFPPRFSGLQFPNYSSELNVNALELDDSALYLCASSPGGTNEKLFFGSGTQLSVL.

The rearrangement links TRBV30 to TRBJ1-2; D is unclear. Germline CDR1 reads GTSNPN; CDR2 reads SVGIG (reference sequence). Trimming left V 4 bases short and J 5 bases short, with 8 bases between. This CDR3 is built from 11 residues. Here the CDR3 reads CAWTVNYGYTF. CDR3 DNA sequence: TGTGCCTGGACGGTGAATTATGGCTACACCTTC.

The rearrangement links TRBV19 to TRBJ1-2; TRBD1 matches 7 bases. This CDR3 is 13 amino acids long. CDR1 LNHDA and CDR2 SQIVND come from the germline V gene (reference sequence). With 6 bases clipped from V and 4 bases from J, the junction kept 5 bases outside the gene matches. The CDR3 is CASRRDSVYGYTF. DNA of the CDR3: TGTGCCAGTAGGAGGGACAGCGTCTATGGCTACACCTTC.

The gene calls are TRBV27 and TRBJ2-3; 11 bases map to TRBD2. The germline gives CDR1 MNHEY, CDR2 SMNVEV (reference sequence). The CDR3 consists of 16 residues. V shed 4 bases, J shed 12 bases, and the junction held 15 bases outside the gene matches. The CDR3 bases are TGTGCCAGCAGTTCTCCCTCCTGGGGCACTAGCGGGAGACAGTATTTT. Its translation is CASSSPSWGTSGRQYF.

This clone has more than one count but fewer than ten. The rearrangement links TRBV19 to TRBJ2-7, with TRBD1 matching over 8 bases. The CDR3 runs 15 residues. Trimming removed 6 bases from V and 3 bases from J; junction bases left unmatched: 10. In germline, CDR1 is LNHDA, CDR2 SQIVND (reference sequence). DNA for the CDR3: TGTGCCAGTAGGGGGCCGGACAGGGAAGGCTACGAGCAGTACTTC. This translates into CASRGPDREGYEQYF.

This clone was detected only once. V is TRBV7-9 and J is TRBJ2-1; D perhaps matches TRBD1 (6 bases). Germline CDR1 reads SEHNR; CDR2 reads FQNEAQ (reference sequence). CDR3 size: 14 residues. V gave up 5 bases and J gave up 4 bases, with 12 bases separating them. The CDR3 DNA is TGTGCCAGCAGCCCAGGACAGAAGTACAATGAGCAGTTCTTC. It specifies CASSPGQKYNEQFF.

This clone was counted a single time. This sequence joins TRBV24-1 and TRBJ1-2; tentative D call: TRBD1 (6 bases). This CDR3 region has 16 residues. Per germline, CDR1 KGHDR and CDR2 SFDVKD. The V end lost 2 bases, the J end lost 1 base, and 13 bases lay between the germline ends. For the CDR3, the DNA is TGTGCCACCAGTGATTCGTCCCAAGGGGGTAACTATGGCTACACCTTC. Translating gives CATSDSSQGGNYGYTF.

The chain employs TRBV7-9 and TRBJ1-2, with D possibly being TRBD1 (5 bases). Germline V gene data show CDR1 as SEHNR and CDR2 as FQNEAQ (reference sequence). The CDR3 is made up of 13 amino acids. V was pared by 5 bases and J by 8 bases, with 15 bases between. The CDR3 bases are TGTGCCAGCAGCCTAGGACACGACCAGGGCTACACCTTC. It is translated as CASSLGHDQGYTF.

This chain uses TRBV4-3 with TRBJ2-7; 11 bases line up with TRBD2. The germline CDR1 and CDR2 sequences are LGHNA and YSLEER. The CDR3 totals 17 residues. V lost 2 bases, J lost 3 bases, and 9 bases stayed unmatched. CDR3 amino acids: CASSQKVAGLADYEQYF. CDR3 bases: TGCGCCAGCAGCCAAAAGGTCGCGGGACTAGCGGACTACGAGCAGTACTTC.

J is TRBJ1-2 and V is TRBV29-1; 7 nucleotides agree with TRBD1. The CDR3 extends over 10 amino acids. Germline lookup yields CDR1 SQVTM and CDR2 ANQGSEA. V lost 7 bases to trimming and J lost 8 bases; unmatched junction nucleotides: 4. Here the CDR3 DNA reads TGCAGCGCTTTGGGACAGGGCTACACCTTC. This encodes CSALGQGYTF.

CDR3 sequence (DNA): TGTGTCTCGAGCGGGAAGAACACCGGGGAGCTGTTTTTT. This codes for CVSSGKNTGELFF. The V gene is TRBV5-8, the J gene TRBJ2-2; TRBD2 agrees at 7 bases. Germline V lookup: CDR1 SGHTS, CDR2 YDEGEE. This CDR3 comprises 13 residues.

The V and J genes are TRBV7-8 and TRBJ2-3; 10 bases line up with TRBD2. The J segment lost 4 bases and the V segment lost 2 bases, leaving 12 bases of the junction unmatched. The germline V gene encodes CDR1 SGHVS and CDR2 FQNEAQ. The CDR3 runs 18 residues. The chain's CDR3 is CASSLSKTSGFPSDTQYF. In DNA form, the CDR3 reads TGTGCCAGCAGCTTATCCAAGACTAGCGGGTTTCCCTCAGATACGCAGTATTTT.

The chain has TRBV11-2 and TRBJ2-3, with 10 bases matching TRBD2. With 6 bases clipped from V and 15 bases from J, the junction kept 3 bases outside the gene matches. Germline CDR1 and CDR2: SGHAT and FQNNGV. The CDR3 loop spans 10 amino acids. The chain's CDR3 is CASRVAGGYF. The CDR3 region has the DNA TGTGCCAGCAGGGTAGCGGGAGGATATTTT.

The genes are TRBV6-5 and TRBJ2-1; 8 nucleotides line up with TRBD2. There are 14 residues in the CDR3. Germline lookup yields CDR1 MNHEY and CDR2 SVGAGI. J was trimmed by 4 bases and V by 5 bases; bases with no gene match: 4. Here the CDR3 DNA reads TGTGCCAGCAGTAGAGGACTAGCATACAATGAGCAGTTCTTC. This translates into CASSRGLAYNEQFF.

CDR3 nucleotides: TGTGCCAGCTCATCCCGACGGGGTGAAGCTTTCTTT. Translated, it gives CASSSRRGEAFF. The chain links TRBV18 to TRBJ1-1; no firm D call. With 5 bases removed from V and 7 bases from J, the gap between germline ends came to 11 bases. There are 12 residues in the CDR3. CDR1 is KGHSH and CDR2 is LQKENI in the germline V gene.

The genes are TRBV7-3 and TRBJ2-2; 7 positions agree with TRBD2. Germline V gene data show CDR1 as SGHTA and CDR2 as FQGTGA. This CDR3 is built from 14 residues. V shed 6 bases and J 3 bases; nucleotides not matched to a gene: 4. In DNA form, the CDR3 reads TGTGCCAGCAGTACGGGACTACACACCGGGGAGCTGTTTTTT. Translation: CASSTGLHTGELFF.

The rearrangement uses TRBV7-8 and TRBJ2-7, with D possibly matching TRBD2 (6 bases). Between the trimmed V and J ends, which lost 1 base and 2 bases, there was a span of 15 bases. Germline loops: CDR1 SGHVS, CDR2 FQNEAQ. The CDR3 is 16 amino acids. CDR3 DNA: TGTGCCAGCAGCTTAGGGGGGACTTCCCTCACCTACGAGCAGTACTTC. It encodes CASSLGGTSLTYEQYF.

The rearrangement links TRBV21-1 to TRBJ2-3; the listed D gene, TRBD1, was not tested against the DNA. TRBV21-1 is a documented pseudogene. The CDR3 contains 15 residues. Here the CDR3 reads CASSSRDNDIDTQYF. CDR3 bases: TGTGCCAGCAGCTCCCGGGACAACGACATAGATACGCAGTATTTT.

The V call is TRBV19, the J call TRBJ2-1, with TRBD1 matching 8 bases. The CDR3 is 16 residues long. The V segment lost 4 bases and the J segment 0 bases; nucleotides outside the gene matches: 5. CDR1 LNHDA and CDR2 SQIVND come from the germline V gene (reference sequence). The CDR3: CASSSPGQASYNEQFF. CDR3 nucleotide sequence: TGTGCCAGTAGTAGCCCGGGACAGGCCTCCTACAATGAGCAGTTCTTC.